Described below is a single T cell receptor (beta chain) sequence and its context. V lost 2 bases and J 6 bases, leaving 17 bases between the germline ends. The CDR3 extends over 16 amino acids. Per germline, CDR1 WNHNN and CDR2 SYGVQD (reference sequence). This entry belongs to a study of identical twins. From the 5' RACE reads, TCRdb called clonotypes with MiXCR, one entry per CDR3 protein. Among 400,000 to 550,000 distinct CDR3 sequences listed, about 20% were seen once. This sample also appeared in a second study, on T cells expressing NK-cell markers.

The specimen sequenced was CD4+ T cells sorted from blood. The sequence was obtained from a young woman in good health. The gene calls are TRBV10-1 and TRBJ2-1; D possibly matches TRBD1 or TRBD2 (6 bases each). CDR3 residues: CASSEAQGGGFNEQFF. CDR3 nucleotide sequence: TGCGCCAGCAGTGAGGCACAGGGTGGGGGGTTCAATGAGCAGTTCTTC.